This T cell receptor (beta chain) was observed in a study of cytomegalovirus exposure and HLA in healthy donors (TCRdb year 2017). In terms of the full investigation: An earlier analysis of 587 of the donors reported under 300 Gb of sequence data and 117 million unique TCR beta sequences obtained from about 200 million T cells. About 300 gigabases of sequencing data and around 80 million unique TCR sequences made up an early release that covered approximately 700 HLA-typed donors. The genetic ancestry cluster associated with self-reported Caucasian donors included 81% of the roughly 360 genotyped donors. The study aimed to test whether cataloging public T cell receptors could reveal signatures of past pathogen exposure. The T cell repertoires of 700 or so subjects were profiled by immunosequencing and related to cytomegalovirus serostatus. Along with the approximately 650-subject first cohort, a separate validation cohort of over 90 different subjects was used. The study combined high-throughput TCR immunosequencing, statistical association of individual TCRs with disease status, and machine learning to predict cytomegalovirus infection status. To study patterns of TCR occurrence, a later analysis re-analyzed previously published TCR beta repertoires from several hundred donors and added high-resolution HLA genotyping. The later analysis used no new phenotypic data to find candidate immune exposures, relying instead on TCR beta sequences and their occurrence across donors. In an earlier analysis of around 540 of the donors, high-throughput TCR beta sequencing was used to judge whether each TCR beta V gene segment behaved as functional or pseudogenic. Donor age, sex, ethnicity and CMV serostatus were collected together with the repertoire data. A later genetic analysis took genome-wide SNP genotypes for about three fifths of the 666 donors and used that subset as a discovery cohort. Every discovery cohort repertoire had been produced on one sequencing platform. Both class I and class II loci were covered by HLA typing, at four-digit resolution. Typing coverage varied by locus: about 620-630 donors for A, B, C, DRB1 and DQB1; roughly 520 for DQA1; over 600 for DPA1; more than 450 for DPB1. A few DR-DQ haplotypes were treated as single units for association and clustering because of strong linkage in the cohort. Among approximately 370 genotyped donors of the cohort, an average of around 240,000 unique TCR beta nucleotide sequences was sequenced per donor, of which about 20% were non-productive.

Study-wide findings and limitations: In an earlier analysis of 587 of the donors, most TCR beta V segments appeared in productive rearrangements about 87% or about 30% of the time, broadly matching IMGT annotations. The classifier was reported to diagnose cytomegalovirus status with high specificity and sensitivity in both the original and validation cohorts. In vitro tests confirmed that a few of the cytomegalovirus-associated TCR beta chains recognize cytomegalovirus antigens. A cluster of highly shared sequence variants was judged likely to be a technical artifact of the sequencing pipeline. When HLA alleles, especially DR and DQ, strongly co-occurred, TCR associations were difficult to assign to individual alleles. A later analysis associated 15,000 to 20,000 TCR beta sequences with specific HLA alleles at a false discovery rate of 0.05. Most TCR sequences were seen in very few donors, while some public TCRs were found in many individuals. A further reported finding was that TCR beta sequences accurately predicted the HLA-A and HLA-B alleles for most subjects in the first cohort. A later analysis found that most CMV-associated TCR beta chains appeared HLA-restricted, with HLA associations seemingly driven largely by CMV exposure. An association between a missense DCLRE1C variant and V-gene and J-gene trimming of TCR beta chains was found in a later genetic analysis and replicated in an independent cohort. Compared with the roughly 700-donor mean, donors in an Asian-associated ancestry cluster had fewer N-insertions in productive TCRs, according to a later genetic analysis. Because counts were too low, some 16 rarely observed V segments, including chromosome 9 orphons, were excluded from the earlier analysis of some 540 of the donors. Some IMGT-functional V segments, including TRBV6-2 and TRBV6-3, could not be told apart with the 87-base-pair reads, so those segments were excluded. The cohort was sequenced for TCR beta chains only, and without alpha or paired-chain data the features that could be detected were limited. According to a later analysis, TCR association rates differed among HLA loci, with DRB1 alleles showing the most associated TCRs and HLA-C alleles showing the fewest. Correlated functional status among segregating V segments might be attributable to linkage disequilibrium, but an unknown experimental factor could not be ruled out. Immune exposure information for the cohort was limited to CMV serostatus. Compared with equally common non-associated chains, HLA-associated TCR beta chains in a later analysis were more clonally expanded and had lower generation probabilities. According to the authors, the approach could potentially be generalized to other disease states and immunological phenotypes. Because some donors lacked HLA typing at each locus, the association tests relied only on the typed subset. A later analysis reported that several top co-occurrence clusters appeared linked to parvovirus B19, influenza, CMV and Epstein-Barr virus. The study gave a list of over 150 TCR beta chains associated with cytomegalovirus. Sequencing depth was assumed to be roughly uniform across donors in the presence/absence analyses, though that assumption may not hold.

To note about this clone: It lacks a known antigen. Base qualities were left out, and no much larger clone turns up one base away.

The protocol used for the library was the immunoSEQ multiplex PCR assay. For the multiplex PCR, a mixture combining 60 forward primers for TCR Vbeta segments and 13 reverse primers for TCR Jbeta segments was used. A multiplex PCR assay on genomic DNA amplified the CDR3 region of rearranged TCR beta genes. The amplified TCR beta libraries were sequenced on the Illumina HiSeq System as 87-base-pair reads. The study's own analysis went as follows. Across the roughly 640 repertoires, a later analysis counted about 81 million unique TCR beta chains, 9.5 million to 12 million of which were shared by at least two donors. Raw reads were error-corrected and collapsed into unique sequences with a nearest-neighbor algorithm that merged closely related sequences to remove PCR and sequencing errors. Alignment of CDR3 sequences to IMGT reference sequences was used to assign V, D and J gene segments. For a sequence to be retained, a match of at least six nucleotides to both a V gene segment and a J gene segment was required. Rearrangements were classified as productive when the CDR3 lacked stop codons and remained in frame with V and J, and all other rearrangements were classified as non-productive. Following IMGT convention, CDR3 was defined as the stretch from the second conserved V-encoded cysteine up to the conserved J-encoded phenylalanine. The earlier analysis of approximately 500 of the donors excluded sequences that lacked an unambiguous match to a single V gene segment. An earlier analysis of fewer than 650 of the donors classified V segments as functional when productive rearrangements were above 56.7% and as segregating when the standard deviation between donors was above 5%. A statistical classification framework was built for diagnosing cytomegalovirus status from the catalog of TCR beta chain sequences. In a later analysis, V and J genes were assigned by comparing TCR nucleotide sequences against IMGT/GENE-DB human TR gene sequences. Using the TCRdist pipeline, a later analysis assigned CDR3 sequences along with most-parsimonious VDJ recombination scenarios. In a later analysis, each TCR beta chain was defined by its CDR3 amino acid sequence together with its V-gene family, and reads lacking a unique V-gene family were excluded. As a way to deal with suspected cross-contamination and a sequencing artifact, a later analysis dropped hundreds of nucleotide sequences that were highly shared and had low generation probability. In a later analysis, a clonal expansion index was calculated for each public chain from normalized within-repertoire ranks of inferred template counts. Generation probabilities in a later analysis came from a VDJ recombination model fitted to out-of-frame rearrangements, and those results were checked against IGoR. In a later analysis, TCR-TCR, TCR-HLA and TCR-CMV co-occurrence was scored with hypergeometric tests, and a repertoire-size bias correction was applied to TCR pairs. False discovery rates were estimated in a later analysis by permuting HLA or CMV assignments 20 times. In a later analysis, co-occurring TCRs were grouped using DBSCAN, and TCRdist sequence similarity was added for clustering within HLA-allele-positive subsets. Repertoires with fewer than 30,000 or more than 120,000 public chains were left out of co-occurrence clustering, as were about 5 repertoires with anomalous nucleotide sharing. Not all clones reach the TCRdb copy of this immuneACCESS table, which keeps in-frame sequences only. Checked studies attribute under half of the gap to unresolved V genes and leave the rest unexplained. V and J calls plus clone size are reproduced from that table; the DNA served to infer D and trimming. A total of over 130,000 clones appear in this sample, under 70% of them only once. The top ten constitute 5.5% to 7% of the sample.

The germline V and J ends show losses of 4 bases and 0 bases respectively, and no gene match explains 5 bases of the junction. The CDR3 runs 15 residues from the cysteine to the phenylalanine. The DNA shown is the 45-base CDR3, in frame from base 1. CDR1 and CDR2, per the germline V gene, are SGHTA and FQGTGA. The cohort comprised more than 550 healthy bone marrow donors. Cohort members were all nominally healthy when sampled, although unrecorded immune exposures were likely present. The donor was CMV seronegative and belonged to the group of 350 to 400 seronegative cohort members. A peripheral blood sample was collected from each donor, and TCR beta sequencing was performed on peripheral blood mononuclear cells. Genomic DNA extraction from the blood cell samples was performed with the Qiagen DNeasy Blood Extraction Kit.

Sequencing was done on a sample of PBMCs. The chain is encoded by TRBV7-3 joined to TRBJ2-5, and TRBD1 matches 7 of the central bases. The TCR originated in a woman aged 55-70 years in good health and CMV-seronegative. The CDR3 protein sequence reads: CASSSRGRDQETQYF. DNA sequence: TGTGCCAGCAGCTCGAGGGGGCGAGACCAAGAGACCCAGTACTTC.